One and the same sample provided the 21 T cell receptor beta chains below, sequenced in a study of blood T cell repertoires in COVID-19. Measured with immunoSEQ multiplex PCR; TCRdb has only the in-frame clones, and not every one. This table holds around 95,000 clones, roughly 80% found once. What was sequenced was peripheral blood. Source of these receptors: a woman of 80 years or more with acute or convalescent COVID-19.

This clone was seen once. The J gene is TRBJ2-6, the V gene TRBV5-1, with TRBD1 matching 9 bases. V lost 4 bases to trimming and J lost 4 bases; unmatched junction nucleotides: 9. Germline assignment: CDR1 SGHRS and CDR2 YFSETQ. The CDR3 totals 17 residues. CDR3 residues: CASSTRTGATGANVLTF. DNA for the CDR3: TGCGCCAGCAGCACCCGGACAGGGGCTACCGGGGCCAACGTCCTGACTTTC.

CDR3 DNA sequence: TGCGCCAGCAGTCCGGCAGGTACCTCCTACGAGCAGTACTTC. Amino acids: CASSPAGTSYEQYF. The V gene is TRBV5-1, the J gene TRBJ2-7; no reliable D call. The germline gives CDR1 SGHRS, CDR2 YFSETQ. The V gene lost 5 bases and the J gene lost 0 bases, with 12 bases spanning the gap. The CDR3 runs to 14 residues.

The chain uses TRBV3-1 (or the pseudogene TRBV3-2) and TRBJ2-5; D may be TRBD2 (5 bases). Germline assignment: CDR1 LGHDT and CDR2 YNNKEL (reference sequence). CDR3 length: 13 residues. The V gene lost 2 bases and the J gene lost 5 bases, with 9 bases spanning the gap. The CDR3 reads CASSQRSGETQYF. Written as DNA, the CDR3 is TGTGCCAGCAGCCAAAGATCGGGGGAGACCCAGTACTTC.

This clone was observed once. This chain connects TRBV5-8 to TRBJ2-2; a weak D match, TRBD1 (5 bases). Trimming took 0 bases from V and 13 from J, leaving 10 bases between them. Germline CDR1 is SGHTS and CDR2 is YDEGEE. The CDR3 covers 12 residues. This CDR3 is CASSLADDRLFF. The DNA for the CDR3 is TGTGCCAGCAGCTTGGCCGATGACAGGCTGTTTTTT.

The rearrangement joins TRBV21-1 to TRBJ1-1; TRBD1 is the table's D call, not checked against the DNA. TRBV21-1 is a pseudogene segment. This CDR3 has 16 residues. The CDR3 nucleotides are TGTGCCAGCAGCAAAGAAGGCGACAGGGGCGCGACTGAAGCTTTCTTT. Translation gives CASSKEGDRGATEAFF.

The V and J genes are TRBV10-3 and TRBJ2-3; 15 bases align to TRBD2. The ends lost 2 bases at V and 4 bases at J; junction bases unmatched: 1. This CDR3 has 16 amino acids. Germline V lookup: CDR1 ENHRY, CDR2 SYGVKD. In DNA, the CDR3 is TGTGCCATCAGTGAGGGACTAGCGGGGGGGGCAGATACGCAGTATTTT. This translates into CAISEGLAGGADTQYF.

This chain connects TRBV3-1 (or the pseudogene TRBV3-2) to TRBJ2-7; D gene ambiguous. The CDR3 contains 12 residues. V lost 0 bases and J lost 9, with 9 bases in between. Looked up from germline, CDR1 is LGHDT and CDR2 is YNNKEL (reference sequence). The DNA for the CDR3 is TGTGCCAGCAGCCAAGACTTAGTCGTGCAGTACTTC. Its protein is CASSQDLVVQYF.

The gene calls are TRBV5-1 and TRBJ2-1; TRBD2 matches 7 bases. CDR1 SGHRS and CDR2 YFSETQ come from the germline V gene. V was clipped by 1 base and J by 14 bases; unmatched bases: 12. This CDR3 has 14 residues. CDR3 DNA sequence: TGCGCCAGCAGCTTGTCCGAAGGGACCGGGGGGAAGTTCTTC. Its protein product is CASSLSEGTGGKFF.

This chain uses TRBV18 with TRBJ1-4, with D possibly being TRBD1 (5 bases). V shed 6 bases and J shed 0 bases, with 11 bases lying between them. Germline V gene sequence: CDR1 KGHSH, CDR2 LQKENI. There are 15 residues in the CDR3. The CDR3 region has the DNA TGTGCCAGCTCGCGGGACGGAGCAACTAATGAAAAACTGTTTTTT. Its protein is CASSRDGATNEKLFF. Variable domain in full (rest from reference TRBV18 and TRBJ1-4): NAGVMQNPRHLVRRRGQEARLRCSPMKGHSHVYWYRQLPEEGLKFMVYLQKENIIDESGMPKERFSAEFPKEGPSILRIQQVVRGDSAAYFCASSRDGATNEKLFFGSGTQLSVL.

A single count supports this clone. The chain recombines TRBV5-4 with TRBJ2-5; 9 bases line up with TRBD1. This CDR3 spans 14 amino acids. Germline V CDR1 and CDR2: SGHNT, YYREEE (reference sequence). V lost 4 bases, J lost 4 bases, and 5 bases stayed unmatched. Here the CDR3 DNA reads TGTGCCAGCAGCCTACAGGGGGCGGTAGAGACCCAGTACTTC. It encodes CASSLQGAVETQYF.

The chain links TRBV7-9 to TRBJ2-2; D is perhaps TRBD2 (6 bases). The V and J ends lost 5 bases and 1 base respectively, with 8 bases between them. From germline, CDR1 is SEHNR and CDR2 FQNEAQ (reference sequence). The CDR3 totals 14 residues. CDR3 amino acids: CASSAGGNTGELFF. CDR3 in DNA: TGTGCCAGCAGCGCCGGGGGGAACACCGGGGAGCTGTTTTTT. Drawing the rest from reference TRBV7-9 and TRBJ2-2, the complete variable domain is DTGVSQNPRHKITKRGQNVTFRCDPISEHNRLYWYRQTLGQGPEFLTYFQNEAQLEKSRLLSDRFSAERPKGSFSTLEIQRTEQGDSAMYLCASSAGGNTGELFFGEGSRLTVL.

The CDR3 DNA sequence: TGTGCCAGCAGCTTTCAGGGGTCCGATAATTCACCCCTCCACTTT. It specifies CASSFQGSDNSPLHF. The chain uses TRBV5-5 and TRBJ1-6, with D tentatively TRBD1 (6 bases). The CDR3 is made up of 15 amino acids. Germline CDR1 SGHKS, CDR2 YYEKEE (reference sequence). The germline V and J ends were trimmed by 2 bases and 5 bases, with 11 bases remaining between them.

This clone was counted at least ten times. The V gene is TRBV27, the J gene TRBJ1-5; 7 bases agree with TRBD1. Germline CDR1 MNHEY, CDR2 SMNVEV (reference sequence). This CDR3 region has 16 residues. The J segment lost 6 bases and the V segment lost 2 bases, leaving 10 bases of the junction unmatched. CDR3 residues: CASSLRGPGGVQPQHF. Written as DNA, the CDR3 is TGTGCCAGCAGTTTAAGGGGGCCAGGAGGCGTTCAGCCCCAGCATTTT.

Concerning this clone itself: One junction end does not reproduce the germline sequence, and a read error may be involved. This chain links TRBV10-3 with TRBJ1-1, with D possibly TRBD1 on 6 matching bases. This CDR3 has 13 residues. The V gene's germline CDR1 is ENHRY and CDR2 SYGVKD. The CDR3 nucleotides read TGTGCCATCAGTGCCAGACAGGACACCGAAGCTTTCTTT. Its translation is CAISARQDTEAFF.

Here the CDR3 reads CASSTGQNNQPQHF. The CDR3 DNA reads TGTGCCAGCAGCACAGGACAGAACAATCAGCCCCAGCATTTT. The chain is built from TRBV7-2 and TRBJ1-5; tentative D call: TRBD1 (6 bases). Trimming shortened V by 5 bases and J by 3 bases, and 11 bases separated the two germline ends. The length of the CDR3 is 14 residues. Germline V gene lookup returns CDR1 SGHTA and CDR2 FQGNSA.

The chain links TRBV3-1 (or the pseudogene TRBV3-2) to TRBJ2-7; TRBD1 aligns across 7 bases. Trimming at V came to 5 bases and at J to 12 bases, leaving 7 bases not matched to a gene. CDR3 size: 11 residues. From germline, CDR1 is LGHDT and CDR2 YNNKEL (reference sequence). The CDR3 DNA sequence: TGTGCCAGCAGCTACCAACAGGGGTTGTACTTC. Protein product: CASSYQQGLYF.

The V call is TRBV6-5, the J call TRBJ1-2; tentative D call: TRBD1 (5 bases). The CDR3 is 11 residues long. Germline loops: CDR1 MNHEY, CDR2 SVGAGI. Trimming removed 8 bases from V and 4 bases from J, with 8 bases in between. DNA for the CDR3: TGTGCCAGCGGAGACAGCTATGGCTACACCTTC. It encodes CASGDSYGYTF.

J is TRBJ1-2 and V is TRBV30; D remains ambiguous. The V and J ends lost 3 bases and 8 bases respectively, with 13 bases between them. The length of the CDR3 is 12 residues. CDR1 GTSNPN and CDR2 SVGIG come from the germline V gene (reference sequence). The CDR3 DNA follows: TGTGCCTGGAGCCGGGGTACGGTGGGCTACACCTTC. Its translation: CAWSRGTVGYTF.

This clone was counted a few times. CDR3 in amino acids: CSVESGGREQFF. In DNA form, the CDR3 reads TGCAGCGTTGAAAGCGGGGGTCGTGAGCAGTTCTTC. This chain joins TRBV29-1 and TRBJ2-1, with 8 positions matching TRBD2. V dropped 2 bases and J dropped 9; count of bases not matched to a gene: 3. The CDR3 is made up of 12 amino acids. Germline lookup yields CDR1 SQVTM and CDR2 ANQGSEA.

The J gene is TRBJ2-7, the V gene TRBV10-2; D unresolved. Germline loops: CDR1 WSHSY, CDR2 SAAADI. The CDR3 sequence is 9 residues long. Trimming removed 9 bases at V and 4 bases at J, with 4 bases between. CDR3 sequence: CASSYEQYF. CDR3 nucleotides: TGCGCCAGTTCATACGAGCAGTACTTC.

The rearrangement links TRBV6-2 or TRBV6-3 to TRBJ1-5; D remains ambiguous. Germline CDR1 reads MNHEY; CDR2 reads SVGEGT. Deletions cut 5 bases from V and 3 bases from J, with 14 bases between. The CDR3 spans 15 residues. CDR3 region: CASSHRGGNNQPQHF. The DNA for the CDR3 is TGTGCCAGCAGTCACAGAGGAGGGAACAATCAGCCCCAGCATTTT.